This TCR beta chain stems from a study of CD8 T cells in Susac syndrome. Study-level points and caveats: The study recognized that its TCR sequencing and HLA analysis covered a relatively small number of individuals.

RNA amounts of roughly 0.45 to 1 ug underwent reverse transcription with random hexamers. Across 54 Vbeta and 13 Jbeta, TCR beta CDR3 was amplified with immunoSEQ multiplex PCR. TCRdb recomputed calls from the immunoSEQ multiplex PCR reads with MiXCR, one row per CDR3 protein. Seen here are a few hundred thousand distinct CDR3 sequences, under 95% observed once, and the top ten hold roughly 0.07%. The T cells that were sequenced for TCR beta were CD8+ and CD4+ cells from blood. The CDR3 has 12 amino acids. V lost 7 bases and J 6 bases, leaving 10 bases between the germline ends. Note on this clonotype: Its target is unknown.

Sequencing was performed on CD4+ T cells from PBMCs. The sequence derives from a human donor with multiple sclerosis. This chain uses TRBV5-7 with TRBJ2-2; D may correspond to TRBD1 or TRBD2 (5 bases each). TRBV5-7 is placed among ORFs of uncertain function. CDR3 residues: CASHQGPGELFF. The DNA of the CDR3 is TGTGCCAGCCATCAGGGACCCGGGGAGCTGTTTTTT.